The 6 T cell receptor beta chains below all came from one sample that was sequenced in a study of cytomegalovirus exposure and HLA in healthy donors. Primers included in the PCR were 60 Vbeta and 13 Jbeta primers. Sequenced by immunoSEQ multiplex PCR; TCRdb stores in-frame clones only, minus some. This repertoire shows about 110,000 clones, 13% to 15% found once; its top ten account for about 0.79%. Sample: PBMCs. The receptors come from a female donor in good health and CMV-seronegative.

The rearrangement uses TRBV19 and TRBJ1-2; possible D gene TRBD1, 6 bases. The germline CDR1 and CDR2 sequences are LNHDA and SQIVND (reference sequence). The CDR3 has 12 residues. Trimming removed 9 bases from V and 2 bases from J, with 10 bases in between. CDR3: CASLGQNYGYTF. As DNA, the CDR3 is TGTGCCAGCCTTGGACAGAACTATGGCTACACCTTC.

This clone has only a few counts. The DNA of the CDR3 is TGTGCCTGTGACAGGGGGCGTCTCTACGAGCAGTACTTC. This gives the protein CACDRGRLYEQYF. The chain employs TRBV2 and TRBJ2-7; TRBD1 agrees at 10 bases. Germline V CDR1 and CDR2: SNHLY, FYNNEI. This CDR3 is built from 13 residues. V lost 11 bases to trimming and J lost 3 bases; unmatched junction nucleotides: 7. Together with reference TRBV2 and TRBJ2-7, the CDR3 gives the full variable domain: EPEVTQTPSHQVTQMGQEVILRCVPISNHLYFYWYRQILGQKVEFLVSFYNNEISEKSEIFDDQFSVERPDGSNFTLKIRSTKLEDSAMYFCACDRGRLYEQYFGPGTRLTVT.

This clone was observed a handful of times. This chain links TRBV30 with TRBJ1-1, with TRBD1 as a possible D gene (5 bases). The CDR3 is made up of 13 amino acids. The germline V and J ends were trimmed by 1 base and 4 bases, with 10 bases remaining between them. Germline assignment: CDR1 GTSNPN and CDR2 SVGIG (reference sequence). CDR3 nucleotide sequence: TGTGCCTGGAGTGCCCTGGGGGGCACTGAAGCTTTCTTT. Amino acids: CAWSALGGTEAFF.

This clone was observed a few times. The genes are TRBV7-9 and TRBJ1-2, with no clear D. CDR1 is SEHNR, CDR2 FQNEAQ, per germline (reference sequence). This CDR3 spans 11 amino acids. V was cut by 1 base and J by 13 bases, with 10 bases left in between. As DNA, the CDR3 is TGTGCCAGCAGCTTAGTAGACTCTAGCACCTTC. Translating gives CASSLVDSSTF.

This clone was seen only a few times. V usage is TRBV30 and J usage is TRBJ2-1; TRBD2 aligns across 7 bases. Germline V gene sequence: CDR1 GTSNPN, CDR2 SVGIG (reference sequence). The V gene end was trimmed by 4 bases and the J gene end by 7 bases; junction bases not matched to a gene: 1. This CDR3 is 11 amino acids long. The DNA of the CDR3 is TGTGCCTGGACACTAGCGAATGAGCAGTTCTTC. Translation: CAWTLANEQFF.

The CDR3 here is CASSPTTGKETQYF. The CDR3 DNA sequence: TGTGCCAGCAGCCCTACGACAGGGAAGGAGACCCAGTACTTC. The chain couples TRBV7-3 to TRBJ2-5; 7 bases fit TRBD1. CDR1 and CDR2 (germline): SGHTA, FQGTGA. The V and J ends lost 5 bases and 5 bases, in that order; junction bases with no gene match: 8. This CDR3 spans 14 amino acids.